This T cell receptor (beta chain) was retrieved from a study of control samples from healthy donors and cancer patients. TCRdb's copy holds only in-frame clones and misses some; the assay was immunoSEQ multiplex PCR. The sample records about 150,000 clones, about 93% being singletons. The V end was cut by 5 bases, the J end by 1 base, with 15 bases between. The CDR3 contains 16 residues. Germline V gene lookup returns CDR1 SGHVT and CDR2 SQSDAQ. The chain employs TRBV7-4 and TRBJ1-5; no clear D gene. The source material was blood. This clonotype was sampled from a man in his fifties in good health. The CDR3 nucleotides read TGTGCCAGCAGCCCCAGACCCATTCCGAGCAATCAGCCCCAGCATTTT. As protein: CASSPRPIPSNQPQHF.